This TCR beta chain was identified in a study of T cell repertoires in cytomegalovirus infection. Study as a whole: Public TCR beta signatures indicated both CMV infection and matching HLA type. General study findings and limits: Ex vivo responses were dominated by HLA-C-restricted CMV-specific TCR beta clonotypes.

The trim removed 0 bases at V and 5 bases at J, leaving 11 bases unmatched. Germline lookup yields CDR1 DFQATT and CDR2 SNEGSKA (reference sequence). The CDR3 spans 16 residues. On this clonotype: Its antigen is not identified.

A single record per CDR3 protein comes from TCRdb applying MiXCR to the reads. The sample has hundreds of thousands of distinct CDR3 sequences; roughly 35% are singletons. The V call is TRBV20-1, the J call TRBJ1-1; TRBD1 matches at 8 bases. The source of this sequence is a human donor in good health (CMV status not recorded). Some clones in this sample may be carry-over from other donors' samples. The sequenced sample consisted of PBMCs. CDR3 loop: CSAREMTGVRGTEAFF. In DNA, the CDR3 is TGCAGTGCTAGAGAAATGACAGGGGTGAGAGGAACTGAAGCTTTCTTT.